This T cell receptor (beta chain) was sequenced in a study of T cell responses to AZD1222 COVID-19 vaccine. Profiled with immunoSEQ multiplex PCR; TCRdb holds only in-frame clones, not every one. There are 150,000 to 160,000 clones in the sample; around 90% occur only once, and under 20% lies in the top ten. The germline V and J ends were trimmed by 9 bases and 8 bases, with 10 bases remaining between them. The CDR3 length is 10 residues. The germline gives CDR1 MNHEY, CDR2 SMNVEV (reference sequence). The sequencing used peripheral blood, collected on day 0 of AZD1222 vaccination. The genes are TRBV27 and TRBJ1-2; D not resolved. The sequence came from an adult in good health. The CDR3 DNA sequence: TGTGCCAGAAGGGCCGGAGGCTACACCTTC. Translation gives CARRAGGYTF.